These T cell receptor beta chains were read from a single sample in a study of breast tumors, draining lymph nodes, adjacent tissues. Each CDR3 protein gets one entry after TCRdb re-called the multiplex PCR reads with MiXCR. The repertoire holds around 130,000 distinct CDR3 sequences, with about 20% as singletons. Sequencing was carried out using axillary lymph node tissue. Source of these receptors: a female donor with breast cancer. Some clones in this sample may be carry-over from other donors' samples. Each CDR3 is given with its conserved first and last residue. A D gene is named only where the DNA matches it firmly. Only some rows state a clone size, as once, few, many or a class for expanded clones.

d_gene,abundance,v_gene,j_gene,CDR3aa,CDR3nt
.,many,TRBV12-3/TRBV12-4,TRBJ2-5,CASSLRQGGETQYF,TGTGCCAGCAGTTTAAGGCAGGGAGGAGAGACCCAGTACTTC
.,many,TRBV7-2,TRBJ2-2,CASRLRGGTGELFF,TGTGCCAGCAGGCTCAGGGGTGGTACCGGGGAGCTGTTTTTT
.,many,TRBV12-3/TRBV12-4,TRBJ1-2,CASSLQGFGSGYTF,TGTGCCAGCAGCCTCCAGGGATTTGGATCTGGCTACACCTTC
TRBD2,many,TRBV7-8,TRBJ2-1,CASSLREVKKSYNEQFF,TGTGCCAGCAGCCTCCGGGAGGTAAAAAAATCCTACAATGAGCAGTTCTTC
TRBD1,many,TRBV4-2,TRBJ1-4,CASSHEKGTGNEKLFF,TGTGCCAGCAGCCATGAAAAGGGGACAGGGAATGAAAAACTGTTTTTT
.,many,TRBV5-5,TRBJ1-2,CASRLLLQGRNGYTF,TGTGCCAGCAGGCTTCTCTTACAGGGTCGGAATGGCTACACCTTC
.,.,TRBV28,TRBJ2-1,CATARPVPRRTSSYNEQFF,TGTGCCACAGCAAGGCCTGTTCCCAGACGCACCAGCTCCTACAATGAGCAGTTCTTC
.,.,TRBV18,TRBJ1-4,CASSKTGEKLFF,TGTGCCAGCTCCAAAACAGGGGAAAAACTGTTTTTT
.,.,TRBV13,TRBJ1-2,CASSSFNYGYTF,TGTGCCAGCAGCTCTTTTAACTATGGCTACACCTTC
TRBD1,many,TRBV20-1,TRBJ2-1,CSAGPGQGYNEQFF,TGCAGTGCTGGACCGGGACAGGGGTACAATGAGCAGTTCTTC
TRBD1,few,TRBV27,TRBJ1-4,CASSLRQGRNEKLFF,TGTGCCAGCAGTTTAAGACAGGGCCGTAATGAAAAACTGTTTTTT
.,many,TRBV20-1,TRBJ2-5,CSASFSPLGQETQYF,TGCAGTGCTAGTTTTTCCCCCTTGGGCCAAGAGACCCAGTACTTC
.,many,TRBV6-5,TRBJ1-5,CASSLTGYSNQPQHF,TGTGCCAGCAGTTTGACAGGATATAGCAATCAGCCCCAGCATTTT
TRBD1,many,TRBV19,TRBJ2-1,CASTDRGRFFEQFF,TGTGCCAGTACGGACAGGGGGCGATTTTTTGAGCAGTTCTTC
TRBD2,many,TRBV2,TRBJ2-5,CASSEGWGGSQETQYF,TGTGCCAGCAGTGAAGGATGGGGGGGGTCTCAAGAGACCCAGTACTTC
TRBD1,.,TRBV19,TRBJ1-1,CASGTGGNTEAFF,TGTGCCAGTGGGACAGGGGGGAACACTGAAGCTTTCTTT
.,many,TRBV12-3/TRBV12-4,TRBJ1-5,CASSSDRFNQPQHF,TGTGCCAGCAGTTCCGACAGGTTCAATCAGCCCCAGCATTTT
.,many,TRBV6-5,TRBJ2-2,CASSYGDGANTGELFF,TGTGCCAGCAGTTACGGGGACGGAGCGAACACCGGGGAGCTGTTTTTT
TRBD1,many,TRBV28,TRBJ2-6,CASSRTGAGANVLTF,TGTGCCAGCAGCCGCACAGGGGCGGGGGCCAACGTCCTGACTTTC
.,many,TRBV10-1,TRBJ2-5,CARISWGGETQYF,TGCGCCAGGATCTCTTGGGGAGGAGAGACCCAGTACTTC
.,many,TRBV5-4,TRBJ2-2,CASSLGGRTRELFF,TGTGCCAGCAGCTTGGGAGGGAGAACCCGGGAGCTGTTTTTT